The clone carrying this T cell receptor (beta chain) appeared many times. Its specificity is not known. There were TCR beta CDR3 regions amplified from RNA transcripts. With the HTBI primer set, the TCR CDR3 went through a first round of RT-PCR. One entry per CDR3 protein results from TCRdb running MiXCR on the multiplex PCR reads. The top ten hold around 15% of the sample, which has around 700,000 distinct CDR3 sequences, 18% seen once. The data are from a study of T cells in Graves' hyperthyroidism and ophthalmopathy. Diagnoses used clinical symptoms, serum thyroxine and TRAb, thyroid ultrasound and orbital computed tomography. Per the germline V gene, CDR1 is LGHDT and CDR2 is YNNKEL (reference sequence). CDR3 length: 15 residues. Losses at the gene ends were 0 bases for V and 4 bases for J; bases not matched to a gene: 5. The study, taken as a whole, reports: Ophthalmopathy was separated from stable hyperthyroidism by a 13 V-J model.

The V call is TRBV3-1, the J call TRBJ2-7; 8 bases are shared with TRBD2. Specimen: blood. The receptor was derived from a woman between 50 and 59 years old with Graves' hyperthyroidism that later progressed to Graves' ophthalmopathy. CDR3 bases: TGTGCCAGCAGCCAAGACGGGACTAGGCAATACGAGCAGTACTTC. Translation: CASSQDGTRQYEQYF.